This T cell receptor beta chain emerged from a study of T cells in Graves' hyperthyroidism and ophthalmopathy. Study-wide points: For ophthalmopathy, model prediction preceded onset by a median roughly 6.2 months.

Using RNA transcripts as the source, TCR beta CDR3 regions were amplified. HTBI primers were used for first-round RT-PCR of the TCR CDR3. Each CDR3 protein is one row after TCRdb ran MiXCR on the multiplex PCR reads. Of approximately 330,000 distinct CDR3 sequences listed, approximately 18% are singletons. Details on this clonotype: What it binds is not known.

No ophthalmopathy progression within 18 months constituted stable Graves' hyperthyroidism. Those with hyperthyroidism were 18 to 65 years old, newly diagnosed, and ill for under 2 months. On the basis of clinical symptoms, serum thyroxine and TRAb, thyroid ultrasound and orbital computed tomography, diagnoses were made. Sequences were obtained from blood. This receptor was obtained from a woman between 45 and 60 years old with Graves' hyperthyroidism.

The DNA of the CDR3 is TGTGCCAGTGCCCCCAGCCCGGGAGAAGCTTTCTTT. Protein sequence: CASAPSPGEAFF. This chain links TRBV19 with TRBJ1-1; D uncertain. The CDR3 is 12 amino acids. Germline-derived CDR1 and CDR2 are LNHDA and SQIVND (reference sequence). The V and J ends lost 8 bases and 8 bases respectively, with 15 bases between them.